The 10 T cell receptor beta chains listed next were all sequenced from one sample in a study of blood T cell repertoires in COVID-19. The assay was immunoSEQ multiplex PCR, and TCRdb's table has in-frame clones only and misses some. The sample includes some 42,000 clones, roughly 87% of them seen just once. Material for sequencing was peripheral blood. The receptors derive from a human donor in a cohort sampled during active COVID-19.

The rearrangement links TRBV29-1 to TRBJ1-2; D remains ambiguous. This CDR3 has 13 residues. Germline CDR1 reads SQVTM; CDR2 reads ANQGSEA. Trimming shortened V by 4 bases and J by 2 bases, and 11 bases separated the two germline ends. CDR3 bases: TGCAGCGTTGCAGTAGGCGGGAACTATGGCTACACCTTC. This encodes CSVAVGGNYGYTF.

The genes are TRBV5-4 and TRBJ2-5; a possible D gene is TRBD2 (5 bases). Germline CDR1 SGHNT, CDR2 YYREEE (reference sequence). The CDR3 has 16 residues. V lost 0 bases and J lost 3, with 15 bases in between. The chain's CDR3 is CASSLAGVRGKETQYF. CDR3 bases: TGTGCCAGCAGCTTGGCCGGGGTACGGGGAAAAGAGACCCAGTACTTC.

The chain combines TRBV4-1 with TRBJ2-6; D is perhaps TRBD1 (5 bases). The V end lost 4 bases, the J end lost 0 bases, and 7 bases lay between the germline ends. Per germline, CDR1 MGHRA and CDR2 YSYEKL. The CDR3 runs 15 residues. The CDR3 bases are TGCGCCAGCAGCCGAGACAGCTCTGGGGCCAACGTCCTGACTTTC. Translating it yields CASSRDSSGANVLTF.

The V gene is TRBV5-6, the J gene TRBJ2-2; TRBD1 matches 11 bases. The ends lost 3 bases at V and 4 bases at J; junction bases unmatched: 5. The germline V gene has CDR1 SGHDT and CDR2 YYEEEE. The CDR3 runs to 16 residues. CDR3 nucleotide sequence: TGTGCCAGCAGCTACCGGACAGGGGGCATCACCGGGGAGCTGTTTTTT. It encodes CASSYRTGGITGELFF.

The chain combines TRBV7-9 with TRBJ2-1; TRBD2 might be the D (5 bases). V was cut by 5 bases and J by 3 bases, with 14 bases left in between. The CDR3 is made up of 15 amino acids. Germline lookup yields CDR1 SEHNR and CDR2 FQNEAQ (reference sequence). The CDR3 region has the DNA TGTGCCAGCAGCCCGAAGCGAGACTACTACAATGAGCAGTTCTTC. Translation gives CASSPKRDYYNEQFF.

This clone was seen a handful of times. The J gene is TRBJ1-4, the V gene TRBV28; 7 bases match TRBD1. The V and J ends lost 6 bases and 17 bases, in that order; junction bases with no gene match: 12. The CDR3 spans 12 residues. Germline CDR1 reads MDHEN; CDR2 reads SYDVKM. CDR3 nucleotides: TGTGCCAGCAGACCTCCACAGGGGCCCCTTTTTTTT. Encoded protein: CASRPPQGPLFF.

The chain couples TRBV19 to TRBJ2-7; no reliable D call. Trimming took 1 base from V and 4 from J, leaving 8 bases between them. The CDR3 loop spans 13 amino acids. CDR1 and CDR2 (germline): LNHDA, SQIVND (reference sequence). This chain's CDR3 is CASSIGQFYEQYF. The DNA of the CDR3 is TGTGCCAGTAGTATAGGGCAGTTTTACGAGCAGTACTTC.

The J gene is TRBJ2-2, the V gene TRBV5-1; TRBD1 agrees at 11 bases. The CDR3 has 19 amino acids. Germline CDR1 reads SGHRS; CDR2 reads YFSETQ. The V gene end was trimmed by 0 bases and the J gene end by 4 bases; junction bases not matched to a gene: 11. CDR3 sequence reads: CASSLAKGSDRGRTGELFF. The DNA of the CDR3 is TGCGCCAGCAGCTTGGCCAAGGGGTCGGACAGGGGGCGCACCGGGGAGCTGTTTTTT.

In this sample, this clone turned up a few times. CDR3 sequence: CASSSLAGGSVDTQYF. In DNA, the CDR3 is TGTGCCAGCAGTTCTTTAGCGGGGGGTAGTGTAGATACGCAGTATTTT. The chain couples TRBV27 to TRBJ2-3, with 10 bases fitting TRBD2. V shed 4 bases, J shed 5 bases, and the junction held 9 bases outside the gene matches. The length of the CDR3 is 16 residues. The germline CDR1 and CDR2 sequences are MNHEY and SMNVEV (reference sequence).

The chain recombines TRBV7-9 with TRBJ1-2; TRBD1 aligns across 8 bases. V lost 5 bases and J lost 7; bases outside the gene matches: 6. The CDR3 runs to 13 residues. The V gene's germline CDR1 is SEHNR and CDR2 FQNEAQ (reference sequence). The CDR3 protein is CASSKGQGRGYTF. CDR3 DNA sequence: TGTGCCAGCAGCAAAGGACAGGGCCGTGGCTACACCTTC.